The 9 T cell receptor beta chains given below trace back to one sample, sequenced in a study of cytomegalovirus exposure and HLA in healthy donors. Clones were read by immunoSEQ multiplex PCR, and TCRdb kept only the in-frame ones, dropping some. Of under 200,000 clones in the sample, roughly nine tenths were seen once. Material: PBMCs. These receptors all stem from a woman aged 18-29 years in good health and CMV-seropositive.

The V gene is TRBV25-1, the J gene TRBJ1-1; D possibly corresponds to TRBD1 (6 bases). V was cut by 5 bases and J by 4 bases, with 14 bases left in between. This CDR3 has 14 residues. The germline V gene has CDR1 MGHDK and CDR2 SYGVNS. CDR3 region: CASSLQGRFTEAFF. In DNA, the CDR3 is TGTGCCAGCAGTCTACAGGGAAGATTCACTGAAGCTTTCTTT.

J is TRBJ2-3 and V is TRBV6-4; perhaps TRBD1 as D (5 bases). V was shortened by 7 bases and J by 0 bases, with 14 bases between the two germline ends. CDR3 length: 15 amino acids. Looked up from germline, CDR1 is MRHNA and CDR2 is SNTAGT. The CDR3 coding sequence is TGTGCCAGCACCCCAGGGCACCTTAGCACAGATACGCAGTATTTT. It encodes CASTPGHLSTDTQYF.

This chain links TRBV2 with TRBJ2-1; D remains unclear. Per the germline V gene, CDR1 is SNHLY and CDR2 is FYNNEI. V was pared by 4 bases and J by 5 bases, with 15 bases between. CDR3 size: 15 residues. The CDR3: CASSGVGRRNNEQFF. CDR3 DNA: TGTGCCAGCAGTGGTGTGGGTAGGCGGAACAATGAGCAGTTCTTC.

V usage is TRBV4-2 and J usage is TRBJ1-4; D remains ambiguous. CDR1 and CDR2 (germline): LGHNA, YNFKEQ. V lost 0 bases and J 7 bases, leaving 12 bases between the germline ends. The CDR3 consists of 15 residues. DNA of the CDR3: TGTGCCAGCAGCCAAGAGGCAGGCGAAAGTGAAAAACTGTTTTTT. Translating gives CASSQEAGESEKLFF.

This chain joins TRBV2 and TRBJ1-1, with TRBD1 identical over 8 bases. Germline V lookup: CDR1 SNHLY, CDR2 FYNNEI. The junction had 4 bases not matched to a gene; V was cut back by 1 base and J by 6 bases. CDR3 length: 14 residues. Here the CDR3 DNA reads TGTGCCAGCAGTGAAGACAGGGGGACCGCTGAAGCTTTCTTT. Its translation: CASSEDRGTAEAFF.

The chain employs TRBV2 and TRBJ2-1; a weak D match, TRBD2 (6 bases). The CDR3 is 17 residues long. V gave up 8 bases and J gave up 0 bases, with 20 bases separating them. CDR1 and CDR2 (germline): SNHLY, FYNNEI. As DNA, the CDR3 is TGTGCCAGCCGGGGGATTAGCGGACCAAGCTCCTACAATGAGCAGTTCTTC. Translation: CASRGISGPSSYNEQFF.

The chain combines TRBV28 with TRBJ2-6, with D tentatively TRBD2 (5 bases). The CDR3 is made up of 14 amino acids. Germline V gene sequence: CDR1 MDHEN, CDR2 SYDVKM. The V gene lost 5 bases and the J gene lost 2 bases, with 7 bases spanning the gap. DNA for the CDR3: TGTGCCAGCAGTCGAGGGCCTGGGGCCAACGTCCTGACTTTC. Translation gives CASSRGPGANVLTF.

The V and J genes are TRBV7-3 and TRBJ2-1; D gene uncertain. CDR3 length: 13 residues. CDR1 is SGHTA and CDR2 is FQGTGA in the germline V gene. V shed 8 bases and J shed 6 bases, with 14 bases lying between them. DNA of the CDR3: TGTGCCAGCGTCCCTACGGTCGGCAATGAGCAGTTCTTC. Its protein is CASVPTVGNEQFF.

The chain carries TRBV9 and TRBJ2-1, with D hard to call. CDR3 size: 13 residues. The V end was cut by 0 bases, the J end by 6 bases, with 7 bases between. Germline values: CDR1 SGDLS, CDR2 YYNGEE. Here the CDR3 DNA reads TGTGCCAGCAGCGTAGCTCCCCTCAATGAGCAGTTCTTC. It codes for CASSVAPLNEQFF.